What follows are 30 T cell receptor beta chains derived from one specimen sequenced in a study of read filtering for tumor transcriptome and immune sequencing. From approximately 400 ng of RNA, a library with molecular barcoded alpha/delta and beta/gamma adaptors was made. From the reads, TCRdb called clonotypes with MiXCR, one entry per CDR3 protein. The sample comprises 25,000 to 35,000 distinct CDR3 sequences, roughly 20% of which are singletons, and around 15% rests with the top ten. Sequencing used a population of CD138-negative cells sorted from bone marrow. The receptors derive from a donor at least 40 years old with multiple myeloma.

Notes on this clonotype: Just one base apart from a much larger clone, this may be a read error. This chain joins TRBV28 and TRBJ2-7, with 7 bases fitting TRBD1. The CDR3 covers 11 residues. Looked up from germline, CDR1 is MDHEN and CDR2 is SYDVKM. Trimming took 10 bases from V and 4 from J; bases not matched to a gene: 4. Here the CDR3 DNA reads TGTGCCAACGGGACAGTGTACGAGCAGTACTTC. As protein: CANGTVYEQYF.

This clonotype occurred many times. V usage is TRBV6-1 and J usage is TRBJ2-5; TRBD1 agrees at 7 bases. Germline trimming cut 6 bases from V and 4 bases from J; bases unmatched to any gene: 8. This CDR3 has 14 amino acids. The germline gives CDR1 MNHNS, CDR2 SASEGT. The CDR3 DNA follows: TGTGCCAGCAGCGACAGGGCCCCGGGAGAGACCCAGTACTTC. Amino acids: CASSDRAPGETQYF.

There are many counts of this clonotype. The rearrangement joins TRBV9 to TRBJ2-3; 8 bases match TRBD1. CDR1 SGDLS and CDR2 YYNGEE come from the germline V gene. J gave up 4 bases and V 3 bases, and 1 base lay outside the gene matches. The CDR3 spans 13 residues. The CDR3 DNA sequence: TGTGCCAGCAGCGAACAGGGGGCAGATACGCAGTATTTT. Encoded protein: CASSEQGADTQYF.

This clonotype was observed many times. The V call is TRBV6-2 or TRBV6-3, the J call TRBJ1-5; D remains unclear. The CDR3 contains 13 residues. CDR1 and CDR2 from the germline V gene are MNHEY and SVGEGT. Trimming removed 8 bases from V and 0 bases from J, with 8 bases in between. Here the CDR3 DNA reads TGTGCCAGCTGGACTTATAGCAATCAGCCCCAGCATTTT. Its translation is CASWTYSNQPQHF.

V gene TRBV7-6 combines with J gene TRBJ2-5, with 9 bases identical to TRBD2. Germline V gene sequence: CDR1 SGHVS, CDR2 FNYEAQ. The junction had 23 bases not matched to a gene; V was cut back by 4 bases and J by 5 bases. The CDR3 is 20 amino acids. The CDR3 DNA is TGTGCCAGCAGCTCAGATGTCGAGGTTCCTAGCGGGACCGGCCGGGAGACCCAGTACTTC. Its protein product is CASSSDVEVPSGTGRETQYF.

This clonotype has a count of ten or more. This rearrangement joins TRBV14 to TRBJ2-3; 7 nucleotides agree with TRBD2. The CDR3 runs 14 residues. Unmatched junction bases numbered 7, after V lost 3 bases and J lost 7 bases. CDR1 and CDR2 from the germline V gene are SGHDN and FVKESK. For the CDR3, the DNA is TGTGCCAGCAGCCAGGGCGGGAGCAGGAATACGCAGTATTTT. The encoded protein is CASSQGGSRNTQYF.

V is TRBV7-2 and J is TRBJ2-1; 9 nucleotides line up with TRBD1. V lost 0 bases and J lost 3; bases outside the gene matches: 12. The CDR3 is made up of 19 amino acids. From germline, CDR1 is SGHTA and CDR2 FQGNSA. The CDR3 spells CASSLASSFRDRVYNEQFF. In nucleotides, the CDR3 is TGTGCCAGCAGCTTAGCCTCTTCCTTCCGGGACAGGGTCTACAATGAGCAGTTCTTC. Drawing the rest from reference TRBV7-2 and TRBJ2-1, the complete variable domain is GAGVSQSPSNKVTEKGKDVELRCDPISGHTALYWYRQSLGQGLEFLIYFQGNSAPDKSGLPSDRFSAERTGGSVSTLTIQRTQQEDSAVYLCASSLASSFRDRVYNEQFFGPGTRLTVL.

This clonotype was detected ten times or more. The chain recombines TRBV20-1 with TRBJ2-1; no reliable D call. Trimming left V 7 bases short and J 7 bases short, with 17 bases between. Germline V gene data show CDR1 as DFQATT and CDR2 as SNEGSKA (reference sequence). There are 13 residues in the CDR3. CDR3 region: CSVRLPGTNEQFF. CDR3 nucleotides: TGCAGTGTTCGCCTGCCGGGTACGAATGAGCAGTTCTTC.

This clonotype was observed at least ten times. The rearrangement uses TRBV28 and TRBJ2-5; 10 bases fit TRBD2. Germline-derived CDR1 and CDR2 are MDHEN and SYDVKM. The CDR3 extends over 18 amino acids. V shed 2 bases and J 4 bases; nucleotides not matched to a gene: 13. The CDR3 region has the DNA TGTGCCAGCAGTTTAAACAAACTAGCGGGACCGAAGGGAGAGACCCAGTACTTC. Amino acid sequence: CASSLNKLAGPKGETQYF.

A remark on this clonotype: This probably arose from a read error, given a far larger clone one base away. The V call is TRBV7-3, the J call TRBJ2-1, with 7 nucleotides matching TRBD1. The germline gives CDR1 SGHTA, CDR2 FQGTGA. The V segment lost 2 bases and the J segment 12 bases; nucleotides outside the gene matches: 7. There are 13 residues in the CDR3. The CDR3 loop is CASSLGTAIVQFF. The CDR3 DNA sequence: TGTGCCAGCAGCTTAGGGACAGCAATTGTGCAGTTCTTC.

With respect to this clonotype: An end of the junction does not agree with germline; a read error may underlie this. CDR3 loop: CPSSVDRDRTEAFF. The CDR3 region has the DNA TGTCCCAGCAGCGTAGACAGGGACAGGACTGAAGCTTTCTTT. The rearrangement links TRBV7-3 to TRBJ1-1; TRBD1 matches 8 bases. The CDR3 has 14 amino acids. CDR1 SGHTA and CDR2 FQGTGA come from the germline V gene.

This clonotype was observed many times. The chain combines TRBV7-2 with TRBJ1-3, with TRBD1 as a possible D gene (5 bases). The V gene's germline CDR1 is SGHTA and CDR2 FQGNSA. The CDR3 covers 15 residues. V was cut by 6 bases and J by 0 bases, with 12 bases left in between. The CDR3, as DNA: TGTGCCAGCAGTTATCACAGGAGCTCTGGAAACACCATATATTTT. As protein: CASSYHRSSGNTIYF.

The table lists this clonotype with a few counts. V gene TRBV12-3 or TRBV12-4 combines with J gene TRBJ1-5; tentative D call: TRBD1 (6 bases). V was trimmed by 5 bases and J by 7 bases, leaving 12 bases between them. This CDR3 region has 13 residues. DNA of the CDR3: TGTGCCAGCAGTAACTACAGGGCGCAGCCCCAGCATTTT. It yields the protein CASSNYRAQPQHF.

At least ten counts were recorded for this clonotype. The chain combines TRBV25-1 with TRBJ1-6; 8 bases map to TRBD1. With V trimmed by 0 bases and J by 9 bases, 7 bases remained unmatched. CDR3 length equals 16 residues. Germline CDR1 MGHDK, CDR2 SYGVNS. The CDR3 nucleotides are TGTGCCAGCAGTGAATATCGGACAGGGTGGTCTTCACCCCTCCACTTT. It translates to CASSEYRTGWSSPLHF.

Comment on this clonotype: It is likely a read error, because the conserved phenylalanine at the end of the CDR3 is missing. Because the CDR3's place on the DNA is in doubt, the DNA is left out and the CDR3 is given as listed by TCRdb. V is TRBV12-3 or TRBV12-4 and J is TRBJ2-5; the table's D gene call, TRBD1, was not cross checked with the DNA. The length of the CDR3 is 13 amino acids, counting both ends. CDR3: CASTRTEQETQHL.

This clonotype came up many times. CDR3 in amino acids: CASRSDRGQETQYF. The CDR3 DNA follows: TGTGCCAGCAGAAGCGACAGGGGGCAAGAGACCCAGTACTTC. The chain uses TRBV6-5 and TRBJ2-5, with 9 bases that match TRBD1. The germline gives CDR1 MNHEY, CDR2 SVGAGI. The CDR3 runs to 14 residues. V gave up 6 bases and J gave up 2 bases; unmatched junction bases: 4.

This clonotype appeared a few times. The V call is TRBV21-1, the J call TRBJ2-2; TRBD1, the table's D call, was not compared with the DNA. TRBV21-1 is shown as a pseudogene. The CDR3 contains 18 residues. CDR3 region: CASSGQSSDSANTGELFF. Written as DNA, the CDR3 is TGTGCCAGCAGCGGACAATCGTCGGACAGTGCGAACACCGGGGAGCTGTTTTTT.

This clonotype was observed many times. This rearrangement joins TRBV3-1 to TRBJ2-3; D may be TRBD1 (6 bases). The length of the CDR3 is 12 residues. The V end was cut by 3 bases, the J end by 6 bases, with 7 bases between. Germline-derived CDR1 and CDR2 are LGHDT and YNNKEL (reference sequence). The CDR3 bases are TGTGCCAGCAGCCAGGGGGCGGATACGCAGTATTTT. Translation gives CASSQGADTQYF.

This clonotype was recorded at least ten times. The genes are TRBV28 and TRBJ1-2, with no clear D. V lost 4 bases to trimming and J lost 5 bases, with 5 bases between them. The germline gives CDR1 MDHEN, CDR2 SYDVKM. There are 11 residues in the CDR3. CDR3 region: CASSSPYGYTF. For the CDR3, the DNA is TGTGCCAGCAGTTCGCCGTATGGCTACACCTTC.

This clonotype was recorded many times. The rearrangement joins TRBV6-5 to TRBJ1-2, with 8 nucleotides matching TRBD1. Per the germline V gene, CDR1 is MNHEY and CDR2 is SVGAGI. V shed 5 bases and J 1 base; nucleotides not matched to a gene: 9. The CDR3 contains 16 residues. The CDR3 is CASSTPGQGLNYGYTF. The CDR3 DNA reads TGTGCCAGCAGTACCCCCGGACAGGGTCTTAACTATGGCTACACCTTC.

This clonotype was counted a few times. The genes are TRBV11-2 and TRBJ2-7; D remains ambiguous. This CDR3 has 14 amino acids. V lost 2 bases and J lost 0, with 8 bases in between. CDR1 SGHAT and CDR2 FQNNGV come from the germline V gene. DNA for the CDR3: TGTGCCAGCAGCTTACTGGTTAGCTCCTACGAGCAGTACTTC. Translation: CASSLLVSSYEQYF.

Many counts were recorded for this clonotype. This chain links TRBV2 with TRBJ2-3, with unresolved D. This CDR3 is built from 11 residues. Germline V gene data show CDR1 as SNHLY and CDR2 as FYNNEI. Trimming took off 4 bases at V and 4 bases at J, with 3 bases between the two ends. CDR3 DNA: TGTGCCAGCAGTGCTGCAGATACGCAGTATTTT. Its translation: CASSAADTQYF. The variable domain in full, with the rest retrieved from reference TRBV2 and TRBJ2-3, is EPEVTQTPSHQVTQMGQEVILRCVPISNHLYFYWYRQILGQKVEFLVSFYNNEISEKSEIFDDQFSVERPDGSNFTLKIRSTKLEDSAMYFCASSAADTQYFGPGTRLTVL.

This clonotype occurred many times. V is TRBV20-1 and J is TRBJ2-5; TRBD1 is a possible D gene (6 bases). V dropped 6 bases and J dropped 5 bases, with 25 bases sitting between them. Germline V CDR1 and CDR2: DFQATT, SNEGSKA (reference sequence). The CDR3 length is 16 residues. The CDR3: CSADTHGQSGSETQYF. CDR3 DNA: TGCAGTGCCGACACACACGGACAGTCGGGAAGCGAGACCCAGTACTTC.

This clonotype showed up many times. This chain connects TRBV20-1 to TRBJ2-3; D is undetermined. Trimming took off 3 bases at V and 1 base at J, with 14 bases between the two ends. Germline CDR1 reads DFQATT; CDR2 reads SNEGSKA (reference sequence). This CDR3 has 15 residues. The CDR3 spells CSASAVDHGTDTQYF. The CDR3 coding sequence is TGCAGTGCTAGCGCGGTGGACCATGGCACAGATACGCAGTATTTT.

The CDR3 is CASSYNNEQFF. The CDR3 region has the DNA TGTGCCAGCAGTTACAATAATGAGCAGTTCTTC. The chain employs TRBV6-6 and TRBJ2-1; unclear D gene. The V end was cut by 2 bases, the J end by 7 bases, with 3 bases between. Germline V lookup: CDR1 MNHNY, CDR2 SVGAGI (reference sequence). The CDR3 length is 11 residues.

The chain links TRBV2 to TRBJ2-3; unclear D gene. The germline gives CDR1 SNHLY, CDR2 FYNNEI. The CDR3 loop spans 13 amino acids. Trimming took off 7 bases at V and 3 bases at J, with 11 bases between the two ends. CDR3 loop: CASIERATDTQYF. The CDR3 DNA reads as TGTGCCAGCATCGAGCGTGCGACAGATACGCAGTATTTT.

V and J are TRBV29-1 and TRBJ2-2; D remains ambiguous. The CDR3 is made up of 15 amino acids. Germline V gene lookup returns CDR1 SQVTM and CDR2 ANQGSEA. Trimming took off 6 bases at V and 4 bases at J, with 18 bases between the two ends. For the CDR3, the DNA is TGCAGCGTCACTCGTACTGGCGGTGGCACCGGGGAGCTGTTTTTT. It encodes CSVTRTGGGTGELFF.

This clonotype was detected only a few times. For the CDR3, the DNA is TGTGCCAGCAGTTTTTCAGGGGACATTAGCAATCAGCCCCAGCATTTT. Translation: CASSFSGDISNQPQHF. This sequence joins TRBV27 and TRBJ1-5; tentative D call: TRBD1 (6 bases). The CDR3 loop spans 16 amino acids. The germline CDR1 and CDR2 sequences are MNHEY and SMNVEV (reference sequence). Between the trimmed V and J ends, which lost 3 bases and 0 bases, there was a span of 12 bases.

Ten or more counts support this clonotype. The chain carries TRBV19 and TRBJ2-2; no clear D. Germline V gene lookup returns CDR1 LNHDA and CDR2 SQIVND (reference sequence). Deletions cut 10 bases from V and 3 bases from J, with 12 bases between. The CDR3 loop spans 13 amino acids. The CDR3 DNA is TGTGCCACAGGCATTATGGACACCGGGGAGCTGTTTTTT. This sequence encodes CATGIMDTGELFF.

This clonotype was seen many times. CDR3 DNA sequence: TGTGCCAGCAGCTGGTTGCGACGTGAAGGCGATGGCTACACCTTC. Protein product: CASSWLRREGDGYTF. This sequence joins TRBV28 and TRBJ1-2; D remains unclear. CDR1 is MDHEN and CDR2 is SYDVKM in the germline V gene. The V end lost 6 bases, the J end lost 6 bases, and 20 bases lay between the germline ends. The CDR3 runs to 15 residues.